A single sample gave rise to the 21 T cell receptor beta chains below, sequenced in a study of control samples from healthy donors and cancer patients. Profiling relied on immunoSEQ multiplex PCR, and the TCRdb table lists in-frame clones only, not all of them. The sample holds about 120,000 clones, 92% seen once. Sequencing was carried out using blood. The origin of the receptors is a woman aged 50 to 65 in good health.

V and J are TRBV7-8 and TRBJ2-7, with 7 positions matching TRBD2. This CDR3 region has 13 residues. The V gene's germline CDR1 is SGHVS and CDR2 FQNEAQ. The trim removed 3 bases at V and 4 bases at J, leaving 3 bases unmatched. DNA of the CDR3: TGTGCCAGCAGCTTGGTACTAGCGTACGAGCAGTACTTC. Translated: CASSLVLAYEQYF.

V and J are TRBV18 and TRBJ2-5, with D maybe TRBD2 (6 bases). The V end was cut by 0 bases, the J end by 3 bases, with 8 bases between. CDR3 length: 14 residues. Germline V lookup: CDR1 KGHSH, CDR2 LQKENI. The CDR3 DNA follows: TGTGCCAGCTCACCACCCCGCGGGGAAGAGACCCAGTACTTC. Encoded protein: CASSPPRGEETQYF.

The chain links TRBV6-5 to TRBJ1-1, with D maybe TRBD1 (5 bases). The V gene's germline CDR1 is MNHEY and CDR2 SVGAGI. V was shortened by 4 bases and J by 2 bases, with 14 bases between the two germline ends. The CDR3 contains 15 residues. The CDR3 sequence is CASSWSTQGNTEAFF. CDR3 sequence (DNA): TGTGCCAGCAGTTGGAGCACCCAGGGCAACACTGAAGCTTTCTTT.

The chain is built from TRBV6-6 and TRBJ2-3; 8 bases align to TRBD1. Germline CDR1 and CDR2: MNHNY and SVGAGI (reference sequence). The CDR3 length is 15 residues. V lost 2 bases and J lost 1; bases outside the gene matches: 2. The CDR3 is CASSYGQGRTDTQYF. The CDR3 DNA reads TGTGCCAGCAGTTACGGACAGGGACGCACAGATACGCAGTATTTT.

The genes are TRBV6-5 and TRBJ2-5, with D uncertain. V lost 8 bases and J lost 3, with 13 bases in between. Germline V gene data show CDR1 as MNHEY and CDR2 as SVGAGI. The CDR3 spans 13 residues. DNA of the CDR3: TGTGCCAGCTCGTTGGAGTTAGAAGAGACCCAGTACTTC. Protein sequence: CASSLELEETQYF.

This chain connects TRBV24-1 to TRBJ2-3; TRBD1 agrees at 7 bases. CDR3 length: 15 residues. The trim removed 3 bases at V and 5 bases at J, leaving 7 bases unmatched. Germline V gene data show CDR1 as KGHDR and CDR2 as SFDVKD. The CDR3: CATSDPTGDRDTQYF. The DNA of the CDR3 is TGTGCCACCAGTGATCCTACAGGGGATAGAGATACGCAGTATTTT.

This chain connects TRBV6-5 to TRBJ1-4, with a weak D call TRBD1 (5 bases). This CDR3 has 15 residues. The germline V gene has CDR1 MNHEY and CDR2 SVGAGI. The V and J ends lost 1 base and 3 bases respectively, with 9 bases between them. Written as DNA, the CDR3 is TGTGCCAGCAGTTACTTAGGGACTGCTAATGAAAAACTGTTTTTT. Its protein product is CASSYLGTANEKLFF.

The chain links TRBV7-2 to TRBJ1-4; D is unresolved. CDR1 SGHTA and CDR2 FQGNSA come from the germline V gene. CDR3 size: 14 residues. Deletions cut 1 base from V and 0 bases from J, with 3 bases between. The CDR3 loop reads CASSLGSTNEKLFF. CDR3 nucleotide sequence: TGTGCCAGCAGCTTAGGCTCAACTAATGAAAAACTGTTTTTT.

The chain is built from TRBV18 and TRBJ2-7; no clear D gene. V was pared by 0 bases and J by 1 base, with 7 bases between. This CDR3 contains 14 residues. Germline lookup yields CDR1 KGHSH and CDR2 LQKENI. The CDR3, as DNA: TGTGCCAGCTCACCACCGGGAATATCCTACGAGCAGTACTTC. Translation gives CASSPPGISYEQYF.

The chain recombines TRBV18 with TRBJ2-7, with TRBD2 matching 8 bases. The CDR3 loop spans 14 amino acids. Germline V gene sequence: CDR1 KGHSH, CDR2 LQKENI. Trimming cost V 0 bases and J 2 bases; bases outside gene matches: 0. CDR3 amino acids: CASSPPGLAYEQYF. In nucleotides, the CDR3 is TGTGCCAGCTCACCACCGGGACTAGCCTACGAGCAGTACTTC.

The chain joins TRBV5-6 to TRBJ2-1, with TRBD2 matching 9 bases. J gave up 4 bases and V 2 bases, and 4 bases lay outside the gene matches. This CDR3 has 15 residues. The germline V gene has CDR1 SGHDT and CDR2 YYEEEE. CDR3 protein: CASSFPSGVYNEQFF. CDR3 DNA: TGTGCCAGCAGCTTCCCTAGCGGGGTTTACAATGAGCAGTTCTTC.

The V and J genes are TRBV19 and TRBJ1-6; perhaps TRBD1 as D (6 bases). The ends were cut back, 4 bases at V and 6 bases at J, with 19 bases in the middle. Germline V CDR1 and CDR2: LNHDA, SQIVND (reference sequence). The CDR3 loop spans 17 amino acids. The CDR3 spells CASSTNLYRAPNSPLHF. The CDR3 DNA is TGTGCCAGTAGTACCAACCTTTACAGGGCACCTAATTCACCCCTCCACTTT.

About this clone itself: At one of its ends the junction is not consistent with the germline gene, which may arise from a read error. This chain uses TRBV5-4 with TRBJ2-7; unclear D gene. The length of the CDR3 is 15 residues. The germline CDR1 and CDR2 sequences are SGHNT and YYREEE (reference sequence). The CDR3 reads CASSLGQDSSSEQYF. CDR3 in DNA: TGTGCCAGCAGCTTGGGGCAAGATTCGTCCTCCGAGCAGTACTTC.

The chain employs TRBV27 and TRBJ2-1, with D maybe TRBD1 (6 bases). V lost 8 bases to trimming and J lost 6 bases, with 20 bases between them. This CDR3 region has 15 residues. Germline V CDR1 and CDR2: MNHEY, SMNVEV (reference sequence). CDR3 loop: CASHQTGIAVNEQFF. The CDR3 coding sequence is TGTGCCAGCCATCAAACAGGGATCGCGGTCAATGAGCAGTTCTTC.

The gene calls are TRBV3-1 (or the pseudogene TRBV3-2) and TRBJ1-6, with a possible D match to TRBD1 (6 bases). Germline values: CDR1 LGHDT, CDR2 YNNKEL (reference sequence). The V and J ends lost 5 bases and 10 bases respectively, with 15 bases between them. This CDR3 has 14 amino acids. CDR3 sequence: CASSNRVIESPLHF. CDR3 in DNA: TGTGCCAGCAGCAACAGGGTCATAGAATCACCCCTCCACTTT.

The genes are TRBV5-1 and TRBJ1-2; the match to TRBD1 covers 7 bases. V shed 7 bases, J shed 0 bases, and the junction held 6 bases outside the gene matches. The CDR3 spans 14 residues. CDR1 is SGHRS and CDR2 is YFSETQ in the germline V gene. CDR3 DNA sequence: TGCGCCAGCTCCCTGGACAGGCCTAACTATGGCTACACCTTC. Translating gives CASSLDRPNYGYTF.

This chain joins TRBV7-9 and TRBJ2-1; 7 bases line up with TRBD2. The CDR3 consists of 13 residues. Trimming cost V 1 base and J 9 bases; bases outside gene matches: 3. Germline loops: CDR1 SEHNR, CDR2 FQNEAQ (reference sequence). CDR3 coding DNA: TGTGCCAGCAGCTTAGGATCGGGGGGTGAGCAGTTCTTC. Translated, it gives CASSLGSGGEQFF.

The V gene is TRBV2, the J gene TRBJ1-2; no clear D gene. Germline CDR1 SNHLY, CDR2 FYNNEI. Trimming cost V 3 bases and J 4 bases, with 9 bases left between them. The CDR3 consists of 13 residues. In DNA, the CDR3 is TGTGCCAGCAGTGAGTCCCAGTCCTATGGCTACACCTTC. It translates to CASSESQSYGYTF.

J is TRBJ2-2 and V is TRBV4-2, with 8 bases matching TRBD2. V lost 0 bases to trimming and J lost 9 bases; unmatched junction nucleotides: 9. This CDR3 contains 16 residues. Germline CDR1 LGHNA, CDR2 YNFKEQ. CDR3 coding DNA: TGTGCCAGCAGCCAAGAACGCGGGGGGCCCGGCCGGGAGCTGTTTTTT. Protein product: CASSQERGGPGRELFF.

The rearrangement joins TRBV5-5 to TRBJ1-6; possibly TRBD1 for D (6 bases). This CDR3 spans 15 amino acids. CDR1 and CDR2 (germline): SGHKS, YYEKEE (reference sequence). Trimming left V 4 bases short and J 6 bases short, with 14 bases between. The CDR3 region has the DNA TGTGCCAGCAGCCAGGGACACATACTTAATTCACCCCTCCACTTT. As protein: CASSQGHILNSPLHF.

J is TRBJ2-7 and V is TRBV12-3 or TRBV12-4; TRBD1 might be the D (6 bases). The CDR3 consists of 13 residues. V lost 8 bases, J lost 5 bases, and 16 bases lay in between. The CDR3 loop is CASHLTGTDEQYF. The CDR3, as DNA: TGTGCCAGCCACCTTACAGGGACCGACGAGCAGTACTTC.